The 20 T cell receptor beta chains listed next were all sequenced from one sample in a study of blood T cells in healthy people across ages. Together with a sample-barcoded 5' primer, a J-beta primer mix was included in a second PCR lasting about 6 to 11 cycles. TCRdb independently ran MiXCR on the 5' RACE reads; one entry per CDR3 protein. The repertoire includes roughly 800,000 distinct CDR3 sequences, roughly 50% of them detected once, and about 38% sits in the top ten. Input material: blood. Source of these receptors: a man older than 75 in good health.

This sequence joins TRBV11-2 and TRBJ2-1; D is uncertain. Germline assignment: CDR1 SGHAT and CDR2 FQNNGV. The length of the CDR3 is 15 residues. The germline V and J ends were trimmed by 7 bases and 3 bases, with 16 bases remaining between them. The DNA of the CDR3 is TGTGCCAGCACCTTGGGCCCAATTAACTACAATGAGCAGTTCTTC. This encodes CASTLGPINYNEQFF.

This clonotype was seen a handful of times. This chain connects TRBV5-1 to TRBJ2-3; 9 positions match TRBD1. The CDR3 is 15 amino acids. The ends lost 0 bases at V and 4 bases at J; junction bases unmatched: 3. Germline V gives CDR1 SGHRS, CDR2 YFSETQ. The CDR3: CASSLAGQGPDTQYF. The CDR3 DNA reads as TGCGCCAGCAGCTTGGCGGGACAGGGACCAGATACGCAGTATTTT. Full variable domain (missing parts from reference TRBV5-1 and TRBJ2-3): KAGVTQTPRYLIKTRGQQVTLSCSPISGHRSVSWYQQTPGQGLQFLFEYFSETQRNKGNFPGRFSGRQFSNSRSEMNVSTLELGDSALYLCASSLAGQGPDTQYFGPGTRLTVL.

This clonotype was picked up a small number of times. This chain joins TRBV6-2 or TRBV6-3 and TRBJ1-1; D is perhaps TRBD1 (5 bases). Trimming cost V 5 bases and J 6 bases, with 10 bases left between them. CDR1 and CDR2 (germline): MNHEY, SVGEGT. The CDR3 loop spans 12 amino acids. CDR3 sequence: CASSRGEAEAFF. CDR3 sequence (DNA): TGTGCCAGCAGTCGGGGGGAGGCTGAAGCTTTCTTT.

This clonotype was counted a few times. The chain carries TRBV9 and TRBJ2-7, with TRBD1 identical over 11 bases. The CDR3 is 15 residues long. Germline CDR1 SGDLS, CDR2 YYNGEE. V shed 2 bases and J 0 bases; nucleotides not matched to a gene: 1. Here the CDR3 reads CASSVGTGGSYEQYF. In DNA form, the CDR3 reads TGTGCCAGCAGCGTGGGGACAGGGGGCTCCTACGAGCAGTACTTC.

This clonotype was seen more than once but under ten times. The chain carries TRBV5-1 and TRBJ2-3; D uncertain. The CDR3 length is 16 residues. Germline V gives CDR1 SGHRS, CDR2 YFSETQ. Deletions cut 4 bases from V and 6 bases from J, with 21 bases between. The CDR3 region has the DNA TGCGCCAGCAGCCCGTCAGTTGGCCCAGAGAGGGATACGCAGTATTTT. It codes for CASSPSVGPERDTQYF.

V gene TRBV11-2 combines with J gene TRBJ2-7, with D perhaps given as TRBD1 or TRBD2 (5 bases each). The CDR3 runs 15 residues. V gave up 6 bases and J gave up 2 bases, with 17 bases separating them. Germline V gene data show CDR1 as SGHAT and CDR2 as FQNNGV. CDR3 loop: CASSYPGRSAYEQYF. DNA for the CDR3: TGTGCCAGCAGTTACCCGGGACGGTCAGCCTACGAGCAGTACTTC.

This clonotype was seen more than once but under ten times. CDR3 sequence reads: CASSPRGARGTEAFF. The CDR3 coding sequence is TGTGCCAGCAGTCCCCGGGGGGCCCGGGGGACTGAAGCTTTCTTT. This rearrangement joins TRBV6-5 to TRBJ1-1; tentative D call: TRBD1 (6 bases). The CDR3 runs to 15 residues. Trimming took 5 bases from V and 5 from J, leaving 18 bases between them. In germline, CDR1 is MNHEY, CDR2 SVGAGI.

V gene TRBV18 combines with J gene TRBJ2-1, with D hard to call. The germline V gene encodes CDR1 KGHSH and CDR2 LQKENI. The length of the CDR3 is 11 residues. Deletions cut 2 bases from V and 7 bases from J, with 3 bases between. The CDR3 DNA reads as TGTGCCAGCTCACCAATGAATGAGCAGTTCTTC. Translation gives CASSPMNEQFF.

V and J are TRBV20-1 and TRBJ2-7, with unresolved D. The germline gives CDR1 DFQATT, CDR2 SNEGSKA (reference sequence). The CDR3 has 14 residues. V lost 0 bases and J lost 3, with 12 bases in between. CDR3 coding DNA: TGCAGTGCTAGAGATCTTGTCACCGACTACGAGCAGTACTTC. Translation gives CSARDLVTDYEQYF.

CDR3 loop: CATSDQSGRLGEQYF. As DNA, the CDR3 is TGTGCCACCAGTGATCAAAGCGGGAGATTAGGTGAGCAGTACTTC. The chain couples TRBV24-1 to TRBJ2-5, with 8 positions matching TRBD2. The V segment lost 3 bases and the J segment 11 bases; nucleotides outside the gene matches: 13. This CDR3 has 15 residues. CDR1 and CDR2 (germline): KGHDR, SFDVKD.

This chain connects TRBV20-1 to TRBJ1-5; 8 nucleotides match TRBD1. Germline V gene data show CDR1 as DFQATT and CDR2 as SNEGSKA (reference sequence). The CDR3 spans 16 residues. V shed 2 bases, J shed 3 bases, and the junction held 9 bases outside the gene matches. CDR3 DNA sequence: TGCAGTGCTAGACCCCGACAGGGGACCTTCAATCAGCCCCAGCATTTT. Amino acids: CSARPRQGTFNQPQHF.

This clonotype came up a few times. The chain links TRBV29-1 to TRBJ2-5; TRBD2 might be the D (7 bases). The closer fit of TRBJ2-7 to the DNA end suggests the J call may be wrong. The CDR3 has 12 residues. Looked up from germline, CDR1 is SQVTM and CDR2 is ANQGSEA. The chain's CDR3 is CSVGRGASEQYF. As DNA, the CDR3 is TGCAGCGTGGGCCGGGGGGCTAGCGAGCAGTACTTC.

This chain connects TRBV20-1 to TRBJ1-2; no reliable D call. This CDR3 is built from 13 residues. Germline V gene sequence: CDR1 DFQATT, CDR2 SNEGSKA (reference sequence). V gave up 1 base and J gave up 5 bases, with 11 bases separating them. Here the CDR3 DNA reads TGCAGTGCTAGAGGCTCGGCTGCATATGGCTACACCTTC. Amino acid sequence: CSARGSAAYGYTF.

This chain joins TRBV6-4 and TRBJ2-7, with unresolved D. From germline, CDR1 is MRHNA and CDR2 SNTAGT. This CDR3 comprises 12 residues. V was pared by 2 bases and J by 7 bases, with 9 bases between. The CDR3: CASSDRVNEQYF. The CDR3 DNA follows: TGTGCCAGCAGTGACAGGGTCAATGAGCAGTACTTC.

The chain joins TRBV29-1 to TRBJ2-5, with D perhaps matching TRBD1 (6 bases). The better agreement between TRBJ2-7 and the DNA end casts doubt on the J call. CDR1 SQVTM and CDR2 ANQGSEA come from the germline V gene. CDR3 length: 12 residues. The CDR3 region is CGAEYRASEQYF. Written as DNA, the CDR3 is TGCGGCGCGGAATACAGGGCTAGCGAGCAGTACTTC.

The J gene is TRBJ1-1, the V gene TRBV25-1; D is perhaps TRBD1 (5 bases). Trimming cost V 8 bases and J 0 bases, with 13 bases left between them. Germline CDR1 reads MGHDK; CDR2 reads SYGVNS. The length of the CDR3 is 14 residues. The DNA for the CDR3 is TGTGCCAGCCAGCCGGGACCGTTGAACACTGAAGCTTTCTTT. Protein sequence: CASQPGPLNTEAFF. Variable domain in full (rest from reference TRBV25-1 and TRBJ1-1): EADIYQTPRYLVIGTGKKITLECSQTMGHDKMYWYQQDPGMELHLIHYSYGVNSTEKGDLSSESTVSRIRTEHFPLTLESARPSHTSQYLCASQPGPLNTEAFFGQGTRLTVV.

The rearrangement links TRBV20-1 to TRBJ2-2; possibly TRBD1 for D (7 bases). Trimming removed 6 bases from V and 4 bases from J, with 15 bases in between. From germline, CDR1 is DFQATT and CDR2 SNEGSKA (reference sequence). The CDR3 is 14 residues long. This CDR3 reads CSAHRGGGTGELFF. The CDR3 DNA reads as TGCAGTGCGCACAGGGGAGGAGGCACCGGGGAGCTGTTTTTT.

The J gene is TRBJ2-5, the V gene TRBV6-5, with TRBD1 matching 10 bases. The DNA end is more similar to TRBJ2-7, so the J call may be wrong. From germline, CDR1 is MNHEY and CDR2 SVGAGI. There are 14 residues in the CDR3. This chain's CDR3 is CASSDGTGEYEQYF. The CDR3 nucleotides read TGTGCCAGCAGTGACGGGACAGGGGAATACGAGCAGTACTTC.

The gene calls are TRBV9 and TRBJ2-3, with D maybe TRBD2 (5 bases). Trimming removed 3 bases from V and 5 bases from J, with 16 bases in between. Germline CDR1 is SGDLS and CDR2 is YYNGEE. The CDR3 totals 15 residues. The DNA for the CDR3 is TGTGCCAGCAGCGCGCGGGTCACCTCAGGAGATACGCAGTATTTT. It encodes CASSARVTSGDTQYF.

The chain couples TRBV7-2 to TRBJ2-7; 7 bases match TRBD2. Germline values: CDR1 SGHTA, CDR2 FQGNSA. The V segment lost 1 base and the J segment 5 bases; nucleotides outside the gene matches: 5. The CDR3 contains 14 residues. CDR3 loop: CASSLGRESHEQYF. CDR3 nucleotide sequence: TGTGCCAGCAGCTTAGGGCGGGAGTCCCACGAGCAGTACTTC.